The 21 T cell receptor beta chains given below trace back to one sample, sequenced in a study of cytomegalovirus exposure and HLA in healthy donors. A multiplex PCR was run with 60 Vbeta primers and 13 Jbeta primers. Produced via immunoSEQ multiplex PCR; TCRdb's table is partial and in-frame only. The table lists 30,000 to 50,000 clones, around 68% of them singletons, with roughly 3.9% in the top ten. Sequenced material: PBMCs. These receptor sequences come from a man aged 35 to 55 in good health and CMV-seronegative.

CDR3 residues: CASSPGKIYGYTF. CDR3 in DNA: TGTGCCAGCAGTCCCGGGAAGATCTATGGCTACACCTTC. The chain couples TRBV27 to TRBJ1-2; no clear D gene. CDR1 is MNHEY and CDR2 is SMNVEV in the germline V gene (reference sequence). This CDR3 is 13 amino acids long. Trimming pared 5 bases from V and 4 bases from J, leaving 11 bases between.

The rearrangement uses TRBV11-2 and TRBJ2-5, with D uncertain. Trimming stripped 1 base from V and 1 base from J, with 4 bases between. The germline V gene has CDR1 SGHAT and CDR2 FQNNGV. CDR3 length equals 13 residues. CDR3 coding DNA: TGTGCCAGCAGCTTAGCAGTCCAAGAGACCCAGTACTTC. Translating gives CASSLAVQETQYF. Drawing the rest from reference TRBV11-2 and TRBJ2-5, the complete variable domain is EAGVAQSPRYKIIEKRQSVAFWCNPISGHATLYWYQQILGQGPKLLIQFQNNGVVDDSQLPKDRFSAERLKGVDSTLKIQPAKLEDSAVYLCASSLAVQETQYFGPGTRLLVL.

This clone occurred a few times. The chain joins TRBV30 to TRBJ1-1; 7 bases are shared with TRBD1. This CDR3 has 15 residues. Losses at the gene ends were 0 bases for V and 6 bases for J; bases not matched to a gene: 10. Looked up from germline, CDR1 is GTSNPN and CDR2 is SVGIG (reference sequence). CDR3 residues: CAWSVIWQGVPEAFF. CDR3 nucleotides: TGTGCCTGGAGTGTCATTTGGCAGGGGGTCCCTGAAGCTTTCTTT. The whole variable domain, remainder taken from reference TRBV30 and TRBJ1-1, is SQTIHQWPATLVQPVGSPLSLECTVEGTSNPNLYWYRQAAGRGLQLLFYSVGIGQISSEVPQNLSASRPQDRQFILSSKKLLLSDSGFYLCAWSVIWQGVPEAFFGQGTRLTVV.

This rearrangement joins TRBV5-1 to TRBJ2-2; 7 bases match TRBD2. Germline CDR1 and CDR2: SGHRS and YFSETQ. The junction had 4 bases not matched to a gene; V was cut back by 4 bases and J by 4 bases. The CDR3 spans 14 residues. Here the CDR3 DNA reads TGCGCCAGCAGCCCGGGGACTATCACCGGGGAGCTGTTTTTT. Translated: CASSPGTITGELFF.

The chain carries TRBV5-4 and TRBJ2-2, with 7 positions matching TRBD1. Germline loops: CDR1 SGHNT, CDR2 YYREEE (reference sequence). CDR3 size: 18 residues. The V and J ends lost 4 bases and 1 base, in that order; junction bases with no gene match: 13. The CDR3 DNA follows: TGTGCCAGCAGCCTCCCCGGCCGGACAGGAAAGAACACCGGGGAGCTGTTTTTT. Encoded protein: CASSLPGRTGKNTGELFF.

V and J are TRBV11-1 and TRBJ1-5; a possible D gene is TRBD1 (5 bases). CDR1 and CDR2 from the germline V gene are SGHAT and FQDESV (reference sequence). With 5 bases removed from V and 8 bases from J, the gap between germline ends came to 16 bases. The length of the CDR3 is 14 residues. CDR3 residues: CASSPSGNSKPQHF. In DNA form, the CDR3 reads TGTGCCAGCAGCCCCTCAGGGAATAGTAAGCCCCAGCATTTT. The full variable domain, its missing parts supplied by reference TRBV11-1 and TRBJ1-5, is EAEVAQSPRYKITEKSQAVAFWCDPISGHATLYWYRQILGQGPELLVQFQDESVVDDSQLPKDRFSAERLKGVDSTLKIQPAELGDSAMYLCASSPSGNSKPQHFGDGTRLSIL.

CDR3 residues: CASSSSETPYGYTF. CDR3 nucleotide sequence: TGTGCCAGCAGCTCATCAGAGACACCCTATGGCTACACCTTC. This rearrangement joins TRBV7-9 to TRBJ1-2; D remains ambiguous. Germline CDR1 SEHNR, CDR2 FQNEAQ (reference sequence). The CDR3 runs to 14 residues. V lost 4 bases to trimming and J lost 4 bases, with 13 bases between them.

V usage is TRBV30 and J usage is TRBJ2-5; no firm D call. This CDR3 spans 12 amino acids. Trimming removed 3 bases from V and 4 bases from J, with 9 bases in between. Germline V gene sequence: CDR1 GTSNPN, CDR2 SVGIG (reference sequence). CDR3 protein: CAWSARLETQYF. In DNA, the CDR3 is TGTGCCTGGAGCGCGAGATTAGAGACCCAGTACTTC.

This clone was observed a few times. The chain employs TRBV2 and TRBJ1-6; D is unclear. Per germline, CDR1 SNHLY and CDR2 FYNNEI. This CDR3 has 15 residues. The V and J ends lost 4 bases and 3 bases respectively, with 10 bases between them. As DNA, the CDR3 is TGTGCCAGCAGTGTAATAGTTTTCTATAATTCACCCCTCCACTTT. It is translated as CASSVIVFYNSPLHF.

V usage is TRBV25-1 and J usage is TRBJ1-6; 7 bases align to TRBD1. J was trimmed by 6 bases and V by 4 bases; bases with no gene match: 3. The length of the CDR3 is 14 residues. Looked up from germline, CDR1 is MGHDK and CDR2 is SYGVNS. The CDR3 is CASSGGTANSPLHF. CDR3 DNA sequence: TGTGCCAGCAGTGGCGGGACAGCTAATTCACCCCTCCACTTT.

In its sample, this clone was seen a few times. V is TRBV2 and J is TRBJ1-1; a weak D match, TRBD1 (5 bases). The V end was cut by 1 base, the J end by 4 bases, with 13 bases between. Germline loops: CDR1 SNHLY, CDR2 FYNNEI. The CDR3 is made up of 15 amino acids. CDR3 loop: CASSEVAGRGTEAFF. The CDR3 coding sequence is TGTGCCAGCAGTGAAGTCGCGGGGAGGGGCACTGAAGCTTTCTTT.

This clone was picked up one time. CDR3 coding DNA: TGTGCCAGCAGCTTTGCCGGGGGGCCCTACTATGGCTACACCTTC. This codes for CASSFAGGPYYGYTF. This rearrangement joins TRBV7-8 to TRBJ1-2, with a tentative D call TRBD1 (6 bases). V lost 3 bases, J lost 3 bases, and 14 bases lay in between. The CDR3 spans 15 residues. The germline CDR1 and CDR2 sequences are SGHVS and FQNEAQ.

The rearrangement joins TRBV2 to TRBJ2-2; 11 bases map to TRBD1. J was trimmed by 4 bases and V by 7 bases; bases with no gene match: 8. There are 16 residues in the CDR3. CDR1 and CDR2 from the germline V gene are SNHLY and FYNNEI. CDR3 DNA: TGTGCCAGCAAAGGGACAGGGGGATTAAGCACCGGGGAGCTGTTTTTT. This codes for CASKGTGGLSTGELFF.

CDR3 bases: TGTGCCAGCAGCTCACAGGAGCCCCAAGAGACCCAGTACTTC. Translated: CASSSQEPQETQYF. The chain carries TRBV6-5 and TRBJ2-5; maybe TRBD1 (5 bases). Germline-derived CDR1 and CDR2 are MNHEY and SVGAGI. The length of the CDR3 is 14 residues. The V and J ends lost 6 bases and 1 base respectively, with 12 bases between them.

This CDR3 is CASRGQGTNQPQHF. CDR3 bases: TGTGCCAGCAGAGGACAGGGAACCAATCAGCCCCAGCATTTT. The chain couples TRBV6-1 to TRBJ1-5; 8 bases map to TRBD1. The ends lost 6 bases at V and 3 bases at J; junction bases unmatched: 4. Germline V gives CDR1 MNHNS, CDR2 SASEGT. The CDR3 runs 14 residues.

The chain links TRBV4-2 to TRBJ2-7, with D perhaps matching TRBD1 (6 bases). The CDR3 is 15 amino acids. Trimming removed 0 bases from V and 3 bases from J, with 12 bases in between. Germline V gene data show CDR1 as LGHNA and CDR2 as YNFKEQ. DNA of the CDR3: TGTGCCAGCAGCCAAGATGGAGGACAGAACTACGAGCAGTACTTC. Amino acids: CASSQDGGQNYEQYF.

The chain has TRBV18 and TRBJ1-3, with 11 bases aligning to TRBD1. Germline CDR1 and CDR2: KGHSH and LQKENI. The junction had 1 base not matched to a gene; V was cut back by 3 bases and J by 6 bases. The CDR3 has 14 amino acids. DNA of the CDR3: TGTGCCAGCTCACCGGACAGGGGGCTAAACACCATATATTTT. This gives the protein CASSPDRGLNTIYF. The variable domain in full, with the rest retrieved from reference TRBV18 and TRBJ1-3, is NAGVMQNPRHLVRRRGQEARLRCSPMKGHSHVYWYRQLPEEGLKFMVYLQKENIIDESGMPKERFSAEFPKEGPSILRIQQVVRGDSAAYFCASSPDRGLNTIYFGEGSWLTVV.

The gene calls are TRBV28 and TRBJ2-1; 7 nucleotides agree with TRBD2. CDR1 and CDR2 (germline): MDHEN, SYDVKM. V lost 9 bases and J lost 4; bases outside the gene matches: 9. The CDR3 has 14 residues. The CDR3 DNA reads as TGTGCCAGTGAAGCGGGGACCACTTACAATGAGCAGTTCTTC. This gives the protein CASEAGTTYNEQFF. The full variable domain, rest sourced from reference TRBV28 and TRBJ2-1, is DVKVTQSSRYLVKRTGEKVFLECVQDMDHENMFWYRQDPGLGLRLIYFSYDVKMKEKGDIPEGYSVSREKKERFSLILESASTNQTSMYLCASEAGTTYNEQFFGPGTRLTVL.

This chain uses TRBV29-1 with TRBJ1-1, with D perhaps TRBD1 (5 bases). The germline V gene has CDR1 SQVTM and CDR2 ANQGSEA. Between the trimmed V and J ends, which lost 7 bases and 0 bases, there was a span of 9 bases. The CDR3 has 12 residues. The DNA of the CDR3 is TGCAGCGCGCAGGGTTTGAACACTGAAGCTTTCTTT. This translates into CSAQGLNTEAFF.

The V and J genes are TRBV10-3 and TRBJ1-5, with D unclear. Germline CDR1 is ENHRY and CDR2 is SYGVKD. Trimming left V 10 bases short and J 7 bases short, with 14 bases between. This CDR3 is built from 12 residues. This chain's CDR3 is CASPTGGQPQHF. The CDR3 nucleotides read TGTGCCAGCCCCACGGGCGGGCAGCCCCAGCATTTT.

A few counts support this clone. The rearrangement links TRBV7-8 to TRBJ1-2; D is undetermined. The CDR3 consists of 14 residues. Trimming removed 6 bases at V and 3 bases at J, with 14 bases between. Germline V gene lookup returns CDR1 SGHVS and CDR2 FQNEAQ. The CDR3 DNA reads TGTGCCAGCAGTCTTGGCCGTCCGTACTATGGCTACACCTTC. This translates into CASSLGRPYYGYTF.